The clone carrying this TCR beta chain has only a few counts. This sample includes further DNA sequences coding for the same CDR3. Trimming cost V 0 bases and J 2 bases; bases outside gene matches: 0. The CDR3 is 14 amino acids. In germline, CDR1 is SGDLS, CDR2 YYNGEE. This specimen comes from a study of blood T cell repertoires in COVID-19. The repertoire was sequenced with immunoSEQ multiplex PCR; TCRdb's copy has only in-frame clones and lacks some. The sample contains about 200,000 clones, approximately 81% of which appear only once. The clonotype was recovered from a woman over 75 with acute or convalescent COVID-19. The sample consisted of peripheral blood. The chain links TRBV9 to TRBJ1-2; 8 nucleotides line up with TRBD1. The chain's CDR3 is CASSVGQGNYGYTF. The CDR3 DNA reads as TGTGCCAGCAGCGTAGGACAGGGGAACTATGGCTACACCTTC.